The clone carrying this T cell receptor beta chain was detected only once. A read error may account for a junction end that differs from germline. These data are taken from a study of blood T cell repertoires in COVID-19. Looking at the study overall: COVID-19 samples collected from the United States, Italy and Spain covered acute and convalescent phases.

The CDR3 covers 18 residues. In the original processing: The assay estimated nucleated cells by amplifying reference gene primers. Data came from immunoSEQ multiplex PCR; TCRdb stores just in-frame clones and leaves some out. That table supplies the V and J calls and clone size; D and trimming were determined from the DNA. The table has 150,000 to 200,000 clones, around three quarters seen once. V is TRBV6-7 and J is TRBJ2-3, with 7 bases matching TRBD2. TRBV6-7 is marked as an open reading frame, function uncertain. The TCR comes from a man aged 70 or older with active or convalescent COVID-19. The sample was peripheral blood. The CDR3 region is CASSYSFLRGESTDMQYF. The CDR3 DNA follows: TGTGCCAGCAGTTACTCGTTCCTTCGGGGGGAGAGCACAGATATGCAGTATTTT.